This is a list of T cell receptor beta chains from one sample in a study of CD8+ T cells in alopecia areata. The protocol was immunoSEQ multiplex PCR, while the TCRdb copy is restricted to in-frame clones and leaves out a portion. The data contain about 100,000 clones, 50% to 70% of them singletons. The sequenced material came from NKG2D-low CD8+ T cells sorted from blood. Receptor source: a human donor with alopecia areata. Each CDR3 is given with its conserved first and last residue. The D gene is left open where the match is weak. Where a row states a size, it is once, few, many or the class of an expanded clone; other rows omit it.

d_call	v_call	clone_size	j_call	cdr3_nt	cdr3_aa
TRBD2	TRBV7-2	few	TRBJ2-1	TGTGCCAGCAGCTTAGAGGGAGGGTACAATGAGCAGTTCTTC	CASSLEGGYNEQFF
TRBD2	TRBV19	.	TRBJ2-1	TGTGCCAGTACCACCTTGCGGACTAGCGGGAGTTCGGTTGAGCAGTTCTTC	CASTTLRTSGSSVEQFF
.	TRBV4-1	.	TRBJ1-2	TGCGCCAGCAGCCAAGATTGGGTTGGGAACTATGGCTACACCTTC	CASSQDWVGNYGYTF
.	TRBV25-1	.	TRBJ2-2	TGTGCCAGCAGTGTACGGATCGGGGAGCTGTTTTTT	CASSVRIGELFF
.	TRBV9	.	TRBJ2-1	TGTGCCAGCAGCGTAGGGCTAACAGCTAACAATGAGCAGTTCTTC	CASSVGLTANNEQFF
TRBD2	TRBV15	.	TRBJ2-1	TGTGCCACCAGCGGGCTTGAGACGGCGGGAGGGACCTACAATGAGCAGTTCTTC	CATSGLETAGGTYNEQFF
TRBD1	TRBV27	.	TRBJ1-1	TGTGCCAGCAGTTTATCGGGGGGACAGAGTGAAGCTTTCTTT	CASSLSGGQSEAFF
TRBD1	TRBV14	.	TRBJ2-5	TGTGCCAGCAGCCAAGGGGACAGGGGGCTTGAGCAAGAGACCCAGTACTTC	CASSQGDRGLEQETQYF
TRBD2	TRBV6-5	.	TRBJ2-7	TGTGCCAGCAGTTACTCGGGACTAGCCTACGAGCAGTACTTC	CASSYSGLAYEQYF
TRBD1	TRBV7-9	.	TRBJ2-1	TGTGCCAGCAGCACCCGGGACAGGGATTACAATGAGCAGTTCTTC	CASSTRDRDYNEQFF
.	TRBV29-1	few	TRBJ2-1	TGCAGCGTTGAACTGGGCTTGTCGTTCTACAATGAGCAGTTCTTC	CSVELGLSFYNEQFF
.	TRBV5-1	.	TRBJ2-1	TGCGCCAGCAGCTTGGGGGGCTCCTACAATGAGCAGTTCTTC	CASSLGGSYNEQFF
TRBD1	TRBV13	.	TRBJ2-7	TGTGCCAGCAGCCTACCGGGACAGGGCTCCTACGAGCAGTACTTC	CASSLPGQGSYEQYF
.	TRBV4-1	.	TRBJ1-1	TGCGCCAGCAGCCAGGGGGGGATCGGAGACACTGAAGCTTTCTTT	CASSQGGIGDTEAFF
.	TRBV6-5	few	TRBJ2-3	TGTGCCAGCAGTCCCCGGATGACAGATACGCAGTATTTT	CASSPRMTDTQYF
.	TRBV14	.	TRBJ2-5	TGTGCCAGCAGCCGCCAAACCGGGTTGGACCCTGTGGAGACCCAGTACTTC	CASSRQTGLDPVETQYF
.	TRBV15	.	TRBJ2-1	TGTGCCACCAGCAGAGACCCCGACCTTTACAATGAGCAGTTCTTC	CATSRDPDLYNEQFF
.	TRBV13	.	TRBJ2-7	TGTGCCAGCAGCTTTGCGGGATCCTACGAGCAGTACTTC	CASSFAGSYEQYF
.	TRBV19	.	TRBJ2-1	TGTGCCAGTAGTATCTATGTAGCCGGCGATGAGCAGTTCTTC	CASSIYVAGDEQFF
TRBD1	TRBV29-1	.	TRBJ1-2	TGCAGCGTCCCTGGACAGGCCTATGGCTACACCTTC	CSVPGQAYGYTF
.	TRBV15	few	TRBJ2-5	TGTGCCACCAGCAGAGATCGGGGCCGTCGGGCCCAGTACTTC	CATSRDRGRRAQYF
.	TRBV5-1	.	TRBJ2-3	TGCGCCAGCAGCTCCCGGGACTTAGTCACAGATACGCAGTATTTT	CASSSRDLVTDTQYF
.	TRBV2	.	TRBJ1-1	TGTGCCAGCATCCTCGGGGGGACTGAAGCTTTCTTT	CASILGGTEAFF
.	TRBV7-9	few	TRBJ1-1	TGTGCCAGCAGCTTCTACGGGGGCACTGAAGCTTTCTTT	CASSFYGGTEAFF
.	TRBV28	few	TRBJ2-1	TGTGCCAGCAGAGCAGACGATCTCCACAATGAGCAGTTCTTC	CASRADDLHNEQFF
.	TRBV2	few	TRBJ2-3	TGTGCCAGCAGTGGAGGAACAGGCACAGATACGCAGTATTTT	CASSGGTGTDTQYF
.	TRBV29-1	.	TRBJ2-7	TGCAGCGTTTTCATTCTGGACGAGCAGTACTTC	CSVFILDEQYF
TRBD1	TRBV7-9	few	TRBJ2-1	TGTGCCAGCAGCCCAAAGACAGGGGCGTGGAATGAGCAGTTCTTC	CASSPKTGAWNEQFF
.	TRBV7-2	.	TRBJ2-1	TGTGCCAGAGCCAGTGGACACCGGTTAAACAATGAGCAGTTCTTC	CARASGHRLNNEQFF
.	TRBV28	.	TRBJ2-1	TGTGCCAGCTTGACCGGGACCTTAAATGAGCAGTTCTTC	CASLTGTLNEQFF
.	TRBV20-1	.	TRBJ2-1	TGCAGTGCTAGAGCGTTGGGTGAGCAGTTCTTC	CSARALGEQFF
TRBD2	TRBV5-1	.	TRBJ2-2	TGCGCCAGCAGCCTCTGGACTAGCGGGACAACCGGGGAGCTGTTTTTT	CASSLWTSGTTGELFF
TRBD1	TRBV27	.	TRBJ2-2	TGTGCCAGCAGTTTTGACCGGGACAGGGCTTGGGAGCTGTTTTTT	CASSFDRDRAWELFF
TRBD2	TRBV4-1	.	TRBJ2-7	TGCGCCAGCAGCCAAGCGATGGCTAGCGGAACCTACGAGCAGTACTTC	CASSQAMASGTYEQYF
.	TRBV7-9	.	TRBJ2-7	TGTGCCAGCAGGGGGCGGGGCTACGAGCAGTACTTC	CASRGRGYEQYF
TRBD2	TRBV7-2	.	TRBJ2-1	TGTGCCAGCAGCTCAAGACTAGCTGAGCAGTTCTTC	CASSSRLAEQFF
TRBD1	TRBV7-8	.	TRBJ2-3	TGTGCCAGCAGCTCAATAGAGCAGTTATCCCCCGGGACAGGGAGTTCTAATACGCAGTATTTT	CASSSIEQLSPGTGSSNTQYF
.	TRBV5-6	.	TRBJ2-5	TGTGCCAGCAGCCAATCGGAGACCCAGTACTTC	CASSQSETQYF
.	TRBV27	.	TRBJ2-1	TGTGCCAGCAGTTTAGGGTCTGGGGTCAATGAGCAGTTCTTC	CASSLGSGVNEQFF
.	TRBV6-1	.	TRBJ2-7	TGTGCCAGCAGCCCTAGGACCAGGTACGAGCAGTACTTC	CASSPRTRYEQYF
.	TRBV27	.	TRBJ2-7	TGTGCCAGCAGCCAACGGACGACCCACGAGCAGTACTTC	CASSQRTTHEQYF
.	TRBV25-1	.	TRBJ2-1	TGTGCCAGCAGTGAAAAAAATACCTACAATGAGCAGTTCTTC	CASSEKNTYNEQFF
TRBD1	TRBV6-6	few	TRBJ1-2	TGTGCCATCAGTGAGTCCGGGGGACAGAGCTACACCTTC	CAISESGGQSYTF
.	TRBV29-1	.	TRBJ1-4	TGCAGCGTTGGGTCTCTTGCAACTAATGAAAAACTGTTTTTT	CSVGSLATNEKLFF
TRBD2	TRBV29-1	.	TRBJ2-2	TGCAGCGCTCGGGGACTAGCAACCGGGGAGCTGTTTTTT	CSARGLATGELFF
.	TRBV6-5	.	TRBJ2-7	TGTGCCAGCAGTTACTCCCTCGAGCAGTACTTC	CASSYSLEQYF
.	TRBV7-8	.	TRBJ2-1	TGTGCCAGCAGCTTATTGAGTTCCTACAATGAGCAGTTCTTC	CASSLLSSYNEQFF
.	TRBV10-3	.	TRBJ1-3	TGTGCCATCAGTGGTTATTATTTCGGTGTCTCCAGCGTTGGCACCATATATTTT	CAISGYYFGVSSVGTIYF
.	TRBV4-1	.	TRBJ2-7	TGCGCCAGCAGCCAAGAGCGGACGGTATCCTACGAGCAGTACTTC	CASSQERTVSYEQYF
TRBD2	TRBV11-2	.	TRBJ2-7	TGTGCCAGCAGCTCAGCGGGAGGACCCTACGAGCAGTACTTC	CASSSAGGPYEQYF
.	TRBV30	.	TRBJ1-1	TGTGCCTGGAGTCTAGGGAACACTGAAGCTTTCTTT	CAWSLGNTEAFF
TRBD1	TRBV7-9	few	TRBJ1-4	TGTGCCAGCAGCTGGACAGGGTTGGAGGAAAAACTGTTTTTT	CASSWTGLEEKLFF
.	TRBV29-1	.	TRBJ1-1	TGCAGCGTTGTTCTCCTTGACAGGATGAACACTGAAGCTTTCTTT	CSVVLLDRMNTEAFF
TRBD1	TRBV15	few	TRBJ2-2	TGTGCCACCAGCAGAGAGACTCCGGGACAGAAGGGCGGGGAGCTGTTTTTT	CATSRETPGQKGGELFF
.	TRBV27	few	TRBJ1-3	TGTGCCAGCAGCCATGGTGACACCATATATTTT	CASSHGDTIYF